This T cell receptor beta chain was identified in a study of beta chain features in type 1 diabetes. This CDR3 comprises 15 residues. Trimming cost V 4 bases and J 4 bases, with 15 bases left between them. Germline assignment: CDR1 MGHDK and CDR2 SYGVNS. Every bit of the isolated RNA underwent reverse transcription, so sequencing read expressed TCRB transcripts. The protocol was immunoSEQ multiplex PCR, while the TCRdb copy is restricted to in-frame clones and leaves out a portion. The data contain about 710,000 clones, roughly 13% of them singletons. The study, taken as a whole, reports: At VDJ recombination sites, type 1 diabetes patients had fewer insertions and more deleted nucleotides. Moderate but significant shortening of TCRB CDR3s was recorded in all four CD4+ subsets from Type 1 diabetes patients. A closer apparent resemblance between naive, central memory and Treg TCRB repertoires was seen in patients than in healthy donors.

Worth noting for this clone: The target antigen is unknown.

CD4+ naive, central memory, regulatory and stem cell-like memory subsets were isolated by sorting on CD45RO/CCR7/CD25/CD127/CD95/CD27. The sample taken for sequencing was naive CD4+ T cells from blood. The chain couples TRBV25-1 to TRBJ2-3; tentatively, D is TRBD2 (6 bases). This TCR was recovered from a young man with type 1 diabetes. The DNA for the CDR3 is TGTGCCAGCAGTGGCGGCGGGACGAGTCCAGATACGCAGTATTTT. Its translation: CASSGGGTSPDTQYF.